Presented here are 5 T cell receptor beta chains from one specimen sequenced in a study of T cells in Graves' hyperthyroidism and ophthalmopathy. Amplified TCR beta CDR3 regions came from RNA transcripts. The HTBI set primed first-round TCR CDR3 RT-PCR. TCRdb re-called the multiplex PCR reads through MiXCR, storing one row per CDR3 protein. This table holds 450,000 to 500,000 distinct CDR3 sequences, about 20% found once. The sample comprised blood. The receptors derive from a woman in her seventies with Graves' ophthalmopathy.

In the case of this clonotype: Likely a read error: the CDR3 ends without its conserved phenylalanine or tryptophan. The chain combines TRBV6-1 with TRBJ1-1; a weak D match, TRBD1 (5 bases). Germline V gene data show CDR1 as MNHNS and CDR2 as SASEGT. CDR3 size: 16 residues. The V and J ends lost 6 bases and 1 base respectively, with 18 bases between them. CDR3 sequence: CASRIGRGIGNTEAFI. The CDR3 nucleotides read TGTGCCAGCAGGATCGGGAGGGGCATCGGGAACACTGAAGCTTTCATT.

The gene calls are TRBV7-2 and TRBJ2-1, with 12 bases fitting TRBD2. CDR3 length equals 15 residues. V gave up 5 bases and J gave up 10 bases; unmatched junction bases: 9. Germline assignment: CDR1 SGHTA and CDR2 FQGNSA. The CDR3 coding sequence is TGTGCCAGCAGCACTCTAGCGGGGGGGGTGTTGGAGCAGTTCTTC. This gives the protein CASSTLAGGVLEQFF.

This clonotype has more than one count but fewer than ten. The gene calls are TRBV28 and TRBJ2-1, with D uncertain. The CDR3 loop spans 13 amino acids. Trimming removed 3 bases from V and 5 bases from J, with 8 bases in between. CDR1 MDHEN and CDR2 SYDVKM come from the germline V gene. The CDR3 DNA sequence: TGTGCCAGCAGTTTTGTGAGCCACAATGAGCAGTTCTTC. This encodes CASSFVSHNEQFF.

The chain recombines TRBV27 with TRBJ2-7, with 12 bases lining up with TRBD1. The CDR3 is 14 amino acids. The J segment lost 5 bases and the V segment lost 6 bases, leaving 5 bases of the junction unmatched. From germline, CDR1 is MNHEY and CDR2 SMNVEV (reference sequence). DNA of the CDR3: TGTGCCAGCAGCCTCGGGACAGGGGGCAACGAGCAGTACTTC. Protein sequence: CASSLGTGGNEQYF.

This sequence joins TRBV28 and TRBJ2-5; D unresolved. The V end lost 2 bases, the J end lost 1 base, and 14 bases lay between the germline ends. The CDR3 has 16 residues. CDR1 and CDR2 from the germline V gene are MDHEN and SYDVKM. The CDR3 loop reads CASSLGSRPPQETQYF. In nucleotides, the CDR3 is TGTGCCAGCAGTTTAGGGTCTAGACCGCCCCAAGAGACCCAGTACTTC.